One sample yielded the 29 T cell receptor beta chains listed below, sequenced in a study of T-cell reconstitution after alpha-beta-depleted transplantation in children. Preparation of the TCRbeta library involved a method that used unique molecular identifiers. Via MiXCR, TCRdb re-called the PCR reads, giving one row per CDR3 protein. In the table there are 500,000 to 650,000 distinct CDR3 sequences, over 10% of which are singletons. The sequencing used PBMCs, mostly from graft donor cells, collected 360 days after TCRalphabeta/CD19-depleted stem cell transplant. All receptors derive from a male patient younger than 18 who had a stem cell transplant for acute myeloid leukemia, so the T cells may come from the graft donor.

This clonotype was seen more than once but under ten times. The chain recombines TRBV6-5 with TRBJ2-1; 8 bases are a match to TRBD2. Germline V gene sequence: CDR1 MNHEY, CDR2 SVGAGI. The CDR3 covers 17 residues. V was clipped by 1 base and J by 0 bases; unmatched bases: 5. The CDR3 is CASSYWLAGLSYNEQFF. In DNA, the CDR3 is TGTGCCAGCAGTTACTGGCTAGCGGGTCTCTCCTACAATGAGCAGTTCTTC.

The V call is TRBV4-3, the J call TRBJ2-1; possibly TRBD1 for D (6 bases). CDR1 is LGHNA and CDR2 is YSLEER in the germline V gene. V was pared by 3 bases and J by 3 bases, with 21 bases between. There are 18 residues in the CDR3. The CDR3 sequence is CASSHRRTGTTYYNEQFF. The CDR3, as DNA: TGCGCCAGCAGCCACAGACGTACCGGGACAACATACTACAATGAGCAGTTCTTC.

In its sample, this clonotype was seen many times. This chain connects TRBV18 to TRBJ2-1, with 14 bases lining up with TRBD2. Germline V lookup: CDR1 KGHSH, CDR2 LQKENI. V trimming: 2 bases; J trimming: 15 bases; junction bases outside the gene matches: 9. The CDR3 covers 15 residues. The CDR3 coding sequence is TGTGCCAGCTCACCAAGACTAGCGGGAGGGCCCGCGCGGTTCTTC. This translates into CASSPRLAGGPARFF.

This clonotype showed up just once. The V and J genes are TRBV20-1 and TRBJ2-1, with 10 nucleotides matching TRBD2. This CDR3 is built from 15 residues. Germline CDR1 reads DFQATT; CDR2 reads SNEGSKA (reference sequence). With V trimmed by 5 bases and J by 8 bases, 12 bases remained unmatched. The CDR3 DNA reads as TGCAGTGCTGGCCCTCTAGCGGGAGAGATCCATGAGCAGTTCTTC. Translated: CSAGPLAGEIHEQFF.

This clonotype was picked up many times. V usage is TRBV29-1 and J usage is TRBJ2-3, with D hard to call. Germline V gene sequence: CDR1 SQVTM, CDR2 ANQGSEA. CDR3 size: 13 residues. Trimming shortened V by 4 bases and J by 6 bases, and 14 bases separated the two germline ends. The chain's CDR3 is CSVGPSTWDTQYF. For the CDR3, the DNA is TGCAGCGTTGGACCCTCCACATGGGATACGCAGTATTTT.

This clonotype was picked up a small number of times. CDR3 sequence: CASSDRAPEPYEQYF. CDR3 in DNA: TGTGCCAGCAGCGACCGGGCCCCGGAGCCCTACGAGCAGTACTTC. This sequence joins TRBV7-9 and TRBJ2-7; D is unclear. This CDR3 comprises 15 residues. CDR1 is SEHNR, CDR2 FQNEAQ, per germline (reference sequence). V was pared by 5 bases and J by 2 bases, with 16 bases between.

The CDR3 nucleotides are TGCAGTGCTAGAGAGGGGGGACTGGATACGCAGTATTTT. Protein: CSAREGGLDTQYF. The chain has TRBV20-1 and TRBJ2-3, with D maybe TRBD2 (6 bases). V lost 0 bases to trimming and J lost 6 bases, with 10 bases between them. The CDR3 length is 13 residues. The germline CDR1 and CDR2 sequences are DFQATT and SNEGSKA (reference sequence).

This clonotype has just a few counts. The chain recombines TRBV14 with TRBJ2-2; 7 bases match TRBD2. The V gene end was trimmed by 5 bases and the J gene end by 5 bases; junction bases not matched to a gene: 11. The CDR3 loop spans 16 amino acids. Germline V gene sequence: CDR1 SGHDN, CDR2 FVKESK. The CDR3 DNA reads as TGTGCCAGCAGCGCTCCTAGCGGCATATGGACCGGGGAGCTGTTTTTT. Its protein product is CASSAPSGIWTGELFF.

This clonotype was observed many times. The chain is built from TRBV12-3 or TRBV12-4 and TRBJ2-7; D is possibly TRBD1 (7 bases). This CDR3 is built from 12 residues. Deletions cut 6 bases from V and 7 bases from J, with 13 bases between. Here the CDR3 DNA reads TGTGCCAGCAGCAGGACAGGAGGGGAGCAGTACTTC. Its translation is CASSRTGGEQYF.

The chain uses TRBV2 and TRBJ2-1; 7 bases match TRBD2. Germline CDR1 SNHLY, CDR2 FYNNEI. The J segment lost 2 bases and the V segment lost 3 bases, leaving 4 bases of the junction unmatched. The CDR3 has 15 residues. CDR3 residues: CASSDPGGTYNEQFF. Written as DNA, the CDR3 is TGTGCCAGCAGTGACCCCGGGGGGACCTACAATGAGCAGTTCTTC.

As for this clonotype: This may be a read error, as it is one base from a much larger clone. In nucleotides, the CDR3 is TGCAGTGTTAGAGAGCGGGGTCTCCAAGAGACCCAGTACTTC. It encodes CSVRERGLQETQYF. This rearrangement joins TRBV20-1 to TRBJ2-5; 7 nucleotides match TRBD2. Germline assignment: CDR1 DFQATT and CDR2 SNEGSKA (reference sequence). This CDR3 comprises 14 residues.

At least ten counts were recorded for this clonotype. V usage is TRBV7-9 and J usage is TRBJ2-1; no firm D call. Trimming removed 0 bases from V and 5 bases from J, with 11 bases in between. The V gene's germline CDR1 is SEHNR and CDR2 FQNEAQ (reference sequence). The CDR3 covers 15 residues. For the CDR3, the DNA is TGTGCCAGCAGCTTAGCGCTGAGACGCAACAATGAGCAGTTCTTC. Its translation is CASSLALRRNNEQFF.

This clonotype was observed a few times. This rearrangement joins TRBV7-8 to TRBJ2-7, with D perhaps given as TRBD1 or TRBD2 (5 bases each). Germline V gene data show CDR1 as SGHVS and CDR2 as FQNEAQ. The CDR3 loop spans 17 amino acids. V gave up 1 base and J gave up 1 base, with 17 bases separating them. In DNA, the CDR3 is TGTGCCAGCAGCTTAGGGGGGACCGTGTGGGGTTCCTACGAGCAGTACTTC. Its protein is CASSLGGTVWGSYEQYF.

This clonotype came up many times. The chain employs TRBV10-3 and TRBJ2-1; D is unclear. V shed 2 bases and J shed 6 bases, with 8 bases lying between them. CDR1 is ENHRY, CDR2 SYGVKD, per germline. The CDR3 contains 13 residues. The CDR3 bases are TGTGCCATCAGTGAGGTGCGATCCAATGAGCAGTTCTTC. Translated: CAISEVRSNEQFF.

This clonotype was counted only a few times. The J gene is TRBJ2-3, the V gene TRBV9; 7 positions agree with TRBD2. The CDR3 is made up of 17 amino acids. The V gene's germline CDR1 is SGDLS and CDR2 YYNGEE. V was clipped by 0 bases and J by 5 bases; unmatched bases: 12. The CDR3 nucleotides are TGTGCCAGCAGCGTAGATTTGGCTAGCGGTGTTTTAGATACGCAGTATTTT. Translating gives CASSVDLASGVLDTQYF.

Note on this clonotype: The junction differs from germline at one of its ends, possibly a read error. The chain links TRBV7-9 to TRBJ2-3; D unclear. The CDR3 runs 12 residues. The V gene's germline CDR1 is SEHNR and CDR2 FQNEAQ (reference sequence). DNA of the CDR3: TGTGGCAGCAGCTTAGACGGGGATACGCAGTATTTT. Its protein is CGSSLDGDTQYF.

V gene TRBV2 combines with J gene TRBJ2-7; D not certain. This CDR3 has 13 amino acids. Per germline, CDR1 SNHLY and CDR2 FYNNEI. V was trimmed by 7 bases and J by 0 bases, leaving 10 bases between them. CDR3 sequence reads: CASNLLGSYEQYF. The CDR3 DNA sequence: TGTGCCAGCAACCTTTTGGGCTCCTACGAGCAGTACTTC. Together with reference TRBV2 and TRBJ2-7, the CDR3 gives the full variable domain: EPEVTQTPSHQVTQMGQEVILRCVPISNHLYFYWYRQILGQKVEFLVSFYNNEISEKSEIFDDQFSVERPDGSNFTLKIRSTKLEDSAMYFCASNLLGSYEQYFGPGTRLTVT.

This clonotype was counted only a few times. V is TRBV28 and J is TRBJ2-1; the D call may be TRBD1 or TRBD2 (5 bases each). This CDR3 comprises 14 residues. Germline CDR1 is MDHEN and CDR2 is SYDVKM. V lost 8 bases to trimming and J lost 2 bases, with 13 bases between them. CDR3: CASDMGPPYNEQFF. The CDR3 DNA reads as TGTGCCAGCGACATGGGACCACCCTACAATGAGCAGTTCTTC.

This clonotype was observed a handful of times. This chain links TRBV29-1 with TRBJ2-7, with a possible D match to TRBD2 (5 bases). The CDR3 spans 13 residues. Deletions cut 4 bases from V and 3 bases from J, with 13 bases between. CDR1 is SQVTM, CDR2 ANQGSEA, per germline. The CDR3 spells CSVATGFVYEQYF. The CDR3 DNA reads as TGCAGCGTTGCGACGGGGTTCGTCTACGAGCAGTACTTC.

This clonotype was seen only a few times. J is TRBJ2-3 and V is TRBV7-6; 12 bases match TRBD2. The germline CDR1 and CDR2 sequences are SGHVS and FNYEAQ. V was pared by 4 bases and J by 0 bases, with 5 bases of the junction left unmatched. CDR3 length equals 17 residues. CDR3 bases: TGTGCCAGCAGCTCTAGCGGGAGGGCCCCTAGCACAGATACGCAGTATTTT. The encoded protein is CASSSSGRAPSTDTQYF.

The chain combines TRBV20-1 with TRBJ2-3, with D perhaps TRBD2 (6 bases). The CDR3 runs 14 residues. Germline values: CDR1 DFQATT, CDR2 SNEGSKA (reference sequence). V was shortened by 4 bases and J by 2 bases, with 13 bases between the two germline ends. CDR3 sequence reads: CSATWGDFTDTQYF. The CDR3 DNA is TGCAGTGCTACATGGGGGGATTTCACAGATACGCAGTATTTT.

This clonotype was counted only a few times. The chain employs TRBV28 and TRBJ1-5; 7 bases map to TRBD1. The CDR3 is 15 residues long. V lost 3 bases, J lost 3 bases, and 5 bases stayed unmatched. CDR1 and CDR2 from the germline V gene are MDHEN and SYDVKM. Written as DNA, the CDR3 is TGTGCCAGCAGTTTGAGAGGGGGCTACAATCAGCCCCAGCATTTT. It yields the protein CASSLRGGYNQPQHF.

This clonotype came up a few times. The chain uses TRBV2 and TRBJ2-1; 8 nucleotides align to TRBD2. CDR3 length equals 14 residues. From germline, CDR1 is SNHLY and CDR2 FYNNEI. V gave up 8 bases and J gave up 9 bases; unmatched junction bases: 12. CDR3 coding DNA: TGTGCCAGCTCTGGCGGGAGGTACGGTAGTGAGCAGTTCTTC. Translating gives CASSGGRYGSEQFF. Supplemented by reference TRBV2 and TRBJ2-1, the full variable domain reads EPEVTQTPSHQVTQMGQEVILRCVPISNHLYFYWYRQILGQKVEFLVSFYNNEISEKSEIFDDQFSVERPDGSNFTLKIRSTKLEDSAMYFCASSGGRYGSEQFFGPGTRLTVL.

In this sample, this clonotype turned up a few times. This chain connects TRBV7-2 to TRBJ2-1; 7 bases fit TRBD2. This CDR3 comprises 16 residues. V was clipped by 1 base and J by 5 bases; unmatched bases: 8. Germline CDR1 reads SGHTA; CDR2 reads FQGNSA. The CDR3: CASSLGARERHNEQFF. The CDR3 DNA is TGTGCCAGCAGCTTAGGAGCGCGGGAGAGGCACAATGAGCAGTTCTTC. The whole variable domain, remainder taken from reference TRBV7-2 and TRBJ2-1, is GAGVSQSPSNKVTEKGKDVELRCDPISGHTALYWYRQSLGQGLEFLIYFQGNSAPDKSGLPSDRFSAERTGGSVSTLTIQRTQQEDSAVYLCASSLGARERHNEQFFGPGTRLTVL.

This clonotype has more than one count but fewer than ten. CDR3 sequence reads: CSARGGTSGNYNEQFF. The CDR3, as DNA: TGCAGTGCTAGAGGTGGGACTAGCGGTAACTACAATGAGCAGTTCTTC. The V and J genes are TRBV20-1 and TRBJ2-1, with 11 positions matching TRBD2. CDR3 length: 16 amino acids. The V segment lost 1 base and the J segment 3 bases; nucleotides outside the gene matches: 5. CDR1 and CDR2 (germline): DFQATT, SNEGSKA (reference sequence).

This clonotype came up a few times. This rearrangement joins TRBV6-5 to TRBJ2-7, with TRBD2 matching over 9 bases. The germline V gene has CDR1 MNHEY and CDR2 SVGAGI. This CDR3 region has 16 residues. The trim removed 3 bases at V and 0 bases at J, leaving 6 bases unmatched. CDR3 in DNA: TGTGCCAGCAGTTATCCTCTAGCGGGGAGCTCCTACGAGCAGTACTTC. Translated, it gives CASSYPLAGSSYEQYF.

This clonotype was counted ten times or more. This chain links TRBV5-1 with TRBJ2-5; D ambiguous. Germline V CDR1 and CDR2: SGHRS, YFSETQ. Trimming removed 0 bases at V and 1 base at J, with 10 bases between. The CDR3 has 15 amino acids. In DNA form, the CDR3 reads TGCGCCAGCAGCTTGGTTGCGGTCTCCCAAGAGACCCAGTACTTC. Translated, it gives CASSLVAVSQETQYF.

In this sample, this clonotype turned up many times. J is TRBJ2-1 and V is TRBV20-1; D is uncertain. The V end lost 5 bases, the J end lost 7 bases, and 15 bases lay between the germline ends. Germline assignment: CDR1 DFQATT and CDR2 SNEGSKA (reference sequence). This CDR3 contains 13 residues. CDR3 in DNA: TGCAGTGCTCCCAGGCTAAGACATAATGAGCAGTTCTTC. This gives the protein CSAPRLRHNEQFF.

The rearrangement joins TRBV7-8 to TRBJ2-1, with TRBD2 as a possible D gene (6 bases). Germline CDR1 and CDR2: SGHVS and FQNEAQ. The CDR3 totals 17 residues. V was cut by 5 bases and J by 0 bases, with 17 bases left in between. The CDR3 here is CASSPRTGTRSYNEQFF. The CDR3 DNA sequence: TGTGCCAGCAGCCCGAGAACCGGGACTCGCTCCTACAATGAGCAGTTCTTC.